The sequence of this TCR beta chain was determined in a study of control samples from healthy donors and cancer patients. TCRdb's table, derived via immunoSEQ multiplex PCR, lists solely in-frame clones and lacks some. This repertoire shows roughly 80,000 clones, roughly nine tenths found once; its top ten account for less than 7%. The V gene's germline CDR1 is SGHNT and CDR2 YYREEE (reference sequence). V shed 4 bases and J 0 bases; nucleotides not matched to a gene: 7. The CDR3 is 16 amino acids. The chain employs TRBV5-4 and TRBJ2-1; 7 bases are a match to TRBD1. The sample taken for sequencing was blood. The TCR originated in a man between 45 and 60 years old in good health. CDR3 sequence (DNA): TGTGCCAGCAGCCCTAGACAGGGCCTCTCCTACAATGAGCAGTTCTTC. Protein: CASSPRQGLSYNEQFF.